The rows below give T cell receptor beta chains drawn from one sample of a study of blood T cell repertoires in COVID-19. Profiling relied on immunoSEQ multiplex PCR, and the TCRdb table lists in-frame clones only, not all of them. Here the sample spans more than 150,000 clones, roughly four fifths being singletons. Material for sequencing was peripheral blood. The receptors stem from a woman in her 30s with acute or convalescent COVID-19. CDR3s include the opening cysteine and the closing phenylalanine or tryptophan. A D gene is named only where the DNA matches it firmly. Size values are once, few and many counts, or a class for expanded clones, and some rows have none.

abundance: -
d_gene: -
j_gene: TRBJ1-1
v_gene: TRBV5-1
CDR3aa: CASSWRENTEAFF
CDR3nt: TGCGCCAGCAGCTGGCGGGAGAACACTGAAGCTTTCTTT

abundance: few
d_gene: -
j_gene: TRBJ1-5
v_gene: TRBV29-1
CDR3aa: CSVAAEYSNQPQHF
CDR3nt: TGCAGCGTTGCGGCGGAGTATAGCAATCAGCCCCAGCATTTT

abundance: few
d_gene: TRBD1
j_gene: TRBJ1-5
v_gene: TRBV2
CDR3aa: CASSRGQASNQPQHF
CDR3nt: TGTGCCAGCAGCCGAGGACAGGCCAGCAATCAGCCCCAGCATTTT

abundance: -
d_gene: TRBD2
j_gene: TRBJ2-7
v_gene: TRBV11-2
CDR3aa: CASSLAGGSPYEQYF
CDR3nt: TGTGCCAGCAGCTTAGCTGGCGGGAGCCCCTACGAGCAGTACTTC

abundance: -
d_gene: TRBD1
j_gene: TRBJ1-2
v_gene: TRBV5-8
CDR3aa: CASSYWTGVKTF
CDR3nt: TGTGCCAGCAGCTACTGGACAGGGGTTAAAACCTTC

abundance: -
d_gene: TRBD1
j_gene: TRBJ1-2
v_gene: TRBV5-6
CDR3aa: CASSLGLQGAQNGYTF
CDR3nt: TGTGCCAGCAGCTTGGGCCTACAGGGGGCGCAAAATGGCTACACCTTC

abundance: -
d_gene: -
j_gene: TRBJ2-5
v_gene: TRBV27
CDR3aa: CASSLFRAGETQYF
CDR3nt: TGTGCCAGCAGTTTATTCAGGGCTGGAGAGACCCAGTACTTC

abundance: -
d_gene: TRBD1
j_gene: TRBJ1-1
v_gene: TRBV11-1
CDR3aa: CASSQLRTGVTEAFF
CDR3nt: TGTGCCAGCAGCCAGCTCAGGACAGGGGTTACTGAAGCTTTCTTT

abundance: -
d_gene: TRBD1
j_gene: TRBJ2-7
v_gene: TRBV19
CDR3aa: CASSIARTGSYEQYF
CDR3nt: TGTGCCAGTAGTATAGCCCGGACAGGGAGCTACGAGCAGTACTTC

abundance: -
d_gene: -
j_gene: TRBJ1-5
v_gene: TRBV7-2
CDR3aa: CASSLGAARPQHF
CDR3nt: TGTGCCAGCAGCTTAGGGGCCGCGCGGCCCCAGCATTTT

abundance: -
d_gene: TRBD1
j_gene: TRBJ1-4
v_gene: TRBV5-1
CDR3aa: CASRTGITNEKLFF
CDR3nt: TGCGCCAGCAGGACAGGGATTACTAATGAAAAACTGTTTTTT

abundance: -
d_gene: -
j_gene: TRBJ1-6
v_gene: TRBV7-2
CDR3aa: CASSYLQGNSPLHF
CDR3nt: TGTGCCAGCAGCTACCTTCAGGGTAATTCACCCCTCCACTTT

abundance: -
d_gene: -
j_gene: TRBJ1-5
v_gene: TRBV4-2
CDR3aa: CASSQDRQFNQPQHF
CDR3nt: TGTGCCAGCAGCCAAGATCGACAGTTTAATCAGCCCCAGCATTTT

abundance: -
d_gene: TRBD2
j_gene: TRBJ2-3
v_gene: TRBV28
CDR3aa: CASTGGSGRLDTQYF
CDR3nt: TGTGCCAGCACGGGAGGGAGCGGGAGGCTAGATACGCAGTATTTT

abundance: -
d_gene: -
j_gene: TRBJ1-1
v_gene: TRBV7-2
CDR3aa: CASSFGRNTEAFF
CDR3nt: TGTGCCAGCAGCTTCGGGAGGAACACTGAAGCTTTCTTT

abundance: -
d_gene: TRBD1
j_gene: TRBJ2-4
v_gene: TRBV7-2
CDR3aa: CASRQDRGKNIQYF
CDR3nt: TGTGCCAGCAGACAAGACAGGGGCAAAAACATTCAGTACTTC

abundance: -
d_gene: -
j_gene: TRBJ1-1
v_gene: TRBV7-3
CDR3aa: CASSLRLRVWWQGWGGHMNTEAFF
CDR3nt: TGTGCCAGCAGCTTAAGGTTGCGGGTGTGGTGGCAGGGTTGGGGAGGACACATGAACACTGAAGCTTTCTTT

abundance: -
d_gene: TRBD2
j_gene: TRBJ2-5
v_gene: TRBV4-1
CDR3aa: CASSLTSGRETQYF
CDR3nt: TGCGCCAGCAGCCTAACTAGCGGGCGGGAGACCCAGTACTTC

abundance: -
d_gene: TRBD1
j_gene: TRBJ1-2
v_gene: TRBV2
CDR3aa: CASWVGSGTGPFGYTF
CDR3nt: TGTGCCAGCTGGGTCGGTTCCGGGACAGGGCCTTTTGGCTACACCTTC

abundance: once
d_gene: -
j_gene: TRBJ1-6
v_gene: TRBV9
CDR3aa: CASSVRDNSPLHF
CDR3nt: TGTGCCAGCAGCGTTCGGGATAATTCACCCCTCCACTTT

abundance: -
d_gene: TRBD1
j_gene: TRBJ2-1
v_gene: TRBV2
CDR3aa: CASSLGTGSSYNEQFF
CDR3nt: TGTGCCAGCAGTTTAGGGACAGGGAGCTCCTACAATGAGCAGTTCTTC

abundance: once
d_gene: TRBD2
j_gene: TRBJ2-3
v_gene: TRBV29-1
CDR3aa: CSVEVGGNPGLDTQYF
CDR3nt: TGCAGCGTTGAGGTCGGGGGGAACCCTGGCCTAGATACGCAGTATTTT

abundance: -
d_gene: -
j_gene: TRBJ1-2
v_gene: TRBV25-1
CDR3aa: CASSEHRRGYTF
CDR3nt: TGTGCCAGCAGTGAACACAGACGCGGCTACACCTTC

abundance: -
d_gene: TRBD2
j_gene: TRBJ2-5
v_gene: TRBV7-2
CDR3aa: CASSSTTQRGGTQYF
CDR3nt: TGTGCCAGCAGCTCTACCACCCAGCGGGGGGGGACCCAGTACTTC

abundance: -
d_gene: -
j_gene: TRBJ2-5
v_gene: TRBV20-1
CDR3aa: CSARGRETQYF
CDR3nt: TGCAGTGCTAGAGGTCGGGAGACCCAGTACTTC

abundance: -
d_gene: -
j_gene: TRBJ2-7
v_gene: TRBV5-4
CDR3aa: CASSLVPDTYEQYF
CDR3nt: TGTGCCAGCAGCTTGGTGCCAGATACCTACGAGCAGTACTTC

abundance: -
d_gene: -
j_gene: TRBJ1-1
v_gene: TRBV12-3/TRBV12-4
CDR3aa: CASSFPGTEAFF
CDR3nt: TGTGCCAGCAGTTTTCCCGGCACTGAAGCTTTCTTT

abundance: few
d_gene: -
j_gene: TRBJ1-1
v_gene: TRBV28
CDR3aa: CASSSGGAPEAFF
CDR3nt: TGTGCCAGCAGCTCCGGCGGGGCCCCTGAAGCTTTCTTT

abundance: -
d_gene: TRBD2
j_gene: TRBJ2-7
v_gene: TRBV9
CDR3aa: CASSVEAGGSYEQYF
CDR3nt: TGTGCCAGCAGCGTAGAGGCGGGAGGATCCTACGAGCAGTACTTC

abundance: few
d_gene: -
j_gene: TRBJ2-7
v_gene: TRBV7-2
CDR3aa: CASSLNGIEQYF
CDR3nt: TGTGCCAGCAGCTTAAACGGGATCGAGCAGTACTTC